This TCR beta chain was obtained from a study of beta chain features in type 1 diabetes (dated by TCRdb to 2016 to 2018). In terms of the full investigation: No differences in mean age, gender distribution, total cell number or subset yield were found between patients and healthy donors. Across all samples, approximately 98,000,000 sorted cells were examined, and cell number per subset correlated strongly with RNA yield. In the study, TCRB repertoires of sorted circulating CD4+ T cell subsets from recently diagnosed type 1 diabetes patients were compared with those of matched healthy donors. Regulatory and stem cell-like memory subsets were obtained from only 8 patients and about eight healthy donors, while naive and central memory subsets were obtained from all 28 donors. Overall results and qualifications from the work: A moderate but significant shortening of TCRB CDR3 length was observed in type 1 diabetes patients in all four CD4+ subsets. Because cDNA was sequenced instead of genomic DNA, highly expressing activated cells could be over-represented, though the groups showed no difference in activation or CD3 levels. Patients with type 1 diabetes made fewer insertions and deleted more nucleotides at VDJ recombination sites, implying thymic rearrangement abnormalities. Naive, central memory and regulatory TCRB repertoires appeared to be more alike among patients than among healthy donors. Shorter templates might be favored by PCR, yet because patient and control samples were amplified and corrected together, any such skew would affect both groups equally. Because small numbers of individuals were included in the HLA sub-analyses, any influence of HLA type on TCRB rearrangement was left unresolved.

This clone was detected only a few times. What antigen it recognizes has not been identified. Base qualities are not at hand, and no much larger clone is one base apart. A single peripheral blood draw of around 120 mL on average was collected from each donor into heparinised tubes. A BD FACSAria II was used to sort naive, central memory, regulatory and stem cell-like memory CD4+ T cells with a panel that included CD45RO, CCR7, CD25, CD127, CD95 and CD27. A purity above 95% was achieved for all sorted populations. PBMCs were isolated immediately by Lymphoprep density gradient centrifugation and stained directly without culture. So that batch effects would be minimized, each experiment stained and sorted samples in pairs, pairing one healthy donor with one patient. All of the isolated RNA was reverse transcribed with the High Capacity cDNA Reverse Transcription Kit, so expressed TCRB transcripts were sequenced. Deep immunoSEQ sequencing was applied to naive, central memory and regulatory T cell samples, giving an average of roughly 3.5 million total reads per sample. Sorted cells were lysed in RLT buffer, and RNA was extracted using DNase-treated RNeasy Micro or Mini kits according to cell number. To prevent cross-contamination, every cell subset was processed on its own, while patient and healthy donor samples were processed together. Using the immunoSEQ multiplex PCR, TCRB sequences were amplified from cDNA into 87-bp fragments spanning the CDR3 region. The amplicons were sequenced using the Illumina HiSeq platform. The original methods were these. PCR bias was corrected computationally using synthetic template baselines, and reads within Hamming distance 2 were collapsed, with unmergeable singletons discarded. By aligning reads against IMGT, V, D and J genes, CDR3 length, and insertions or deletions at six rearrangement sites were assigned. Within each subset, clonotype counts were normalized to the number of sorted cells before true diversity and Gini coefficients were calculated with the tcR R package. The overlap coefficient, calculated on TCRB nucleotide sequences, was used to quantify repertoire sharing. Out-of-frame TCRB sequences from naive cells were analyzed to stand in for the pre-selection repertoire. The immuneACCESS repertoire file appears here via TCRdb, limited to in-frame rearrangements. These files lack a portion of the clones; in checked studies, under half of the deficit traces to unresolved V genes, and the cause of the others is not known. V and J calls and clone size are those listed in that table; D and trimming were worked out from the DNA. Counted in this sample were under 550,000 clones; roughly 11% of them appeared once. Of the sample, about 0.045% is held by the ten largest clones.

V loses 4 bases, J loses 3 bases, and the germline ends lie 16 bases apart. The germline V gene provides CDR1 KGHSH and CDR2 LQKENI. The CDR3 numbers 16 residues from cysteine through phenylalanine. CDR3 DNA is the only sequence kept; it has 48 bases, read in frame from the first base. Sequenced: naive CD4+ T cells from blood. The sample's cell subset or site, from its label and the paper: true naive CD4+ T cells. The source is a woman younger than 30 in good health. Recombination linked TRBV18 to TRBJ2-1; the D segment could be TRBD2, given 6 matching bases. The CDR3 region: CASSQTAGTVYNEQFF. The bases are TGTGCCAGCTCACAGACTGCCGGGACTGTCTACAATGAGCAGTTCTTC.